The source of this TCR beta chain is a study of neoadjuvant anti-PD-1 for oral cavity cancer. Study-wide results and caveats: After neoadjuvant nivolumab, PBMC T cell clonality was significantly higher in non-responders than responders.

The germline V gene has CDR1 GTSNPN and CDR2 SVGIG (reference sequence). Between the trimmed V and J ends, which lost 0 bases and 0 bases, there was a span of 8 bases. This CDR3 is built from 15 residues. The time point: after neoadjuvant nivolumab, at surgical resection. Stage II-IVA oral cavity squamous cell carcinoma was new and untreated by systemic or radiation therapy. Analysis of PBMCs was direct, with no culture step. Comments on this clone: Its antigen is unknown.

The data were produced by immunoSEQ multiplex PCR, yet TCRdb's version contains in-frame clones alone and is incomplete. The table lists under 15,000 clones, 60% to 80% of them singletons, with 2% to 2.5% in the top ten. The rearrangement joins TRBV30 to TRBJ2-2; the D gene is possibly TRBD1 (6 bases). Sample: PBMCs, taken after nivolumab (anti-PD-1) treatment. The clonotype comes from a person between 40 and 80 years old with oral cavity squamous cell carcinoma. The CDR3 DNA follows: TGTGCCTGGAGTGTCTGGGGGCCGAACACCGGGGAGCTGTTTTTT. This encodes CAWSVWGPNTGELFF.